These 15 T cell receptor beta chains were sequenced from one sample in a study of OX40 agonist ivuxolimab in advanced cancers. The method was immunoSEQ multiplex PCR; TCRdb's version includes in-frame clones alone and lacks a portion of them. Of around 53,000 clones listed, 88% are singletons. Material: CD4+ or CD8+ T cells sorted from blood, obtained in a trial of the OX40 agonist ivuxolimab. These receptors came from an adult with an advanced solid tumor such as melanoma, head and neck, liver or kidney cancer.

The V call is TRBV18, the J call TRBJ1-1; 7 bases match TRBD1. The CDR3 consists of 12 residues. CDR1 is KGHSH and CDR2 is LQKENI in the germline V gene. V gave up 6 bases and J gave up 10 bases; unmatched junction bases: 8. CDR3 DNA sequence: TGTGCCAGCTCCTCAGACAGGGATGTAGCTTTCTTT. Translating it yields CASSSDRDVAFF.

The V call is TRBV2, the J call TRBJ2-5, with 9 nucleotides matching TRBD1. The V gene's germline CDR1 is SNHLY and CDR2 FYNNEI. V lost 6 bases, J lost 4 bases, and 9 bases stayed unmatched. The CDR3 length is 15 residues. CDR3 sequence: CASSRTGALGETQYF. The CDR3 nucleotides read TGTGCCAGCAGCAGGACAGGGGCACTGGGAGAGACCCAGTACTTC.

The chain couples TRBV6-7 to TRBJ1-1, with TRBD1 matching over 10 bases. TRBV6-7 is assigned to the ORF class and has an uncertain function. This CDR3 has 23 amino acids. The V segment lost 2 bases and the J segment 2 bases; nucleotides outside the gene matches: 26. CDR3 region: CASSYPNADRGLFNSGGNTEAFF. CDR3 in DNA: TGTGCCAGCAGTTACCCAAACGCCGACAGGGGGCTTTTTAATAGCGGGGGAAACACTGAAGCTTTCTTT.

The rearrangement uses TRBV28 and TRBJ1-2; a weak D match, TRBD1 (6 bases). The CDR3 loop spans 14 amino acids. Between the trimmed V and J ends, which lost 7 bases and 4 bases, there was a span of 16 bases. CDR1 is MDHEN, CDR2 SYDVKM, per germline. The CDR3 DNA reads TGTGCCAGCACCGTTCAGGGGTGGGGCTATGGCTACACCTTC. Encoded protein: CASTVQGWGYGYTF.

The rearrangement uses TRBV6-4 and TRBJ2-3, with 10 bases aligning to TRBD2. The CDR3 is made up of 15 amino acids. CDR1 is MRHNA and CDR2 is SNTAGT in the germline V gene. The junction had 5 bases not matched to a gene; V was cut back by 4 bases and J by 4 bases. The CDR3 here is CASSAKAGGADTQYF. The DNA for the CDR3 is TGTGCCAGCAGTGCAAAAGCGGGAGGGGCAGATACGCAGTATTTT.

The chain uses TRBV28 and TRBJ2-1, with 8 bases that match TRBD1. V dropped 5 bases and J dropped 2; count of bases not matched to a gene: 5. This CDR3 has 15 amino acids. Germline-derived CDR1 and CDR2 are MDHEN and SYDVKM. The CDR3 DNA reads TGTGCCAGCAGTCCTCCAGGGGGCGCCTACAATGAGCAGTTCTTC. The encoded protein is CASSPPGGAYNEQFF.

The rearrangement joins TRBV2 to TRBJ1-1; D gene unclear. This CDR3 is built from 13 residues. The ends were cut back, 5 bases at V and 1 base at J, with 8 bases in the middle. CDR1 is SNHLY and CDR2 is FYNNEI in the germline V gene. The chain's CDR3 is CASSIQENTEAFF. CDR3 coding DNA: TGTGCCAGCAGTATTCAGGAGAACACTGAAGCTTTCTTT.

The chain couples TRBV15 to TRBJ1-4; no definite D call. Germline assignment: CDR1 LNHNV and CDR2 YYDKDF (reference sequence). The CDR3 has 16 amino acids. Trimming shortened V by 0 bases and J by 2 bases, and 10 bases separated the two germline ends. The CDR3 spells CATSRDRRATNEKLFF. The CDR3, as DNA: TGTGCCACCAGCAGAGACCGGCGGGCGACTAATGAAAAACTGTTTTTT. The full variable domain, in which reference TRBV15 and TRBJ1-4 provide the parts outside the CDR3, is DAMVIQNPRYQVTQFGKPVTLSCSQTLNHNVMYWYQQKSSQAPKLLFHYYDKDFNNEADTPDNFQSRRPNTSFCFLDIRSPGLGDTAMYLCATSRDRRATNEKLFFGSGTQLSVL.

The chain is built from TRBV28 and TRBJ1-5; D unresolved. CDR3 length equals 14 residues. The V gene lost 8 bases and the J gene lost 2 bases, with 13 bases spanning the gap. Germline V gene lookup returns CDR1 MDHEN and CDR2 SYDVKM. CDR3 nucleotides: TGTGCCAGCGTACCATTTTCGGGCAATCAGCCCCAGCATTTT. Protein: CASVPFSGNQPQHF.

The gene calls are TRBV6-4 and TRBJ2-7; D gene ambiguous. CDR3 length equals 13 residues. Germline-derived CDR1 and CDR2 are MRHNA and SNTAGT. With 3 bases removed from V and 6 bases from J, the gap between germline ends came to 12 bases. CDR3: CASSESRVSEQYF. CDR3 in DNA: TGTGCCAGCAGTGAGAGTCGGGTTTCCGAGCAGTACTTC.

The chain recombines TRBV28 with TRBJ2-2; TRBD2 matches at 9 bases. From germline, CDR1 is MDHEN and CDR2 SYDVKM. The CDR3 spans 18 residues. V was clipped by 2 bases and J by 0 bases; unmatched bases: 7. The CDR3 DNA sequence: TGTGCCAGCAGTTTACTAGCGGGAAAATCAGCGAACACCGGGGAGCTGTTTTTT. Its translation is CASSLLAGKSANTGELFF.

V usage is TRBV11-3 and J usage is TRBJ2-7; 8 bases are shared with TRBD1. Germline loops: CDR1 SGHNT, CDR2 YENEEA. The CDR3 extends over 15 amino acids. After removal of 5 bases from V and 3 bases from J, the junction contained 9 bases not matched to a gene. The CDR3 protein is CASSATGTGDYEQYF. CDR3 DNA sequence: TGTGCCAGCAGCGCCACCGGGACAGGAGACTACGAGCAGTACTTC.

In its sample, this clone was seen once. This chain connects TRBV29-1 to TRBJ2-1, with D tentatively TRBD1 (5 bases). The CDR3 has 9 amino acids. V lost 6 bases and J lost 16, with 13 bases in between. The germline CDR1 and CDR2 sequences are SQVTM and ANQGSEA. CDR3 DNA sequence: TGCAGCGTCTCTGATGGGGCTTTCTTC. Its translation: CSVSDGAFF.

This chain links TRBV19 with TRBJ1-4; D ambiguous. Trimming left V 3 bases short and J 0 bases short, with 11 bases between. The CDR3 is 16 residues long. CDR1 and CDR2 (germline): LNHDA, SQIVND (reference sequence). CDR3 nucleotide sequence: TGTGCCAGTAGTATTGTCGGACCTGCAACTAATGAAAAACTGTTTTTT. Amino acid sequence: CASSIVGPATNEKLFF.

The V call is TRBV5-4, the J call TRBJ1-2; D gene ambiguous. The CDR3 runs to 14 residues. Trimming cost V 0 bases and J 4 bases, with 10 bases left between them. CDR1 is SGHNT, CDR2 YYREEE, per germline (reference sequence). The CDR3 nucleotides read TGTGCCAGCAGCTTGGAACGAATTGGCTATGGCTACACCTTC. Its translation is CASSLERIGYGYTF. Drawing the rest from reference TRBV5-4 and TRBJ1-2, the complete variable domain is ETGVTQSPTHLIKTRGQQVTLRCSSQSGHNTVSWYQQALGQGPQFIFQYYREEENGRGNFPPRFSGLQFPNYSSELNVNALELDDSALYLCASSLERIGYGYTFGSGTRLTVV.